This T cell receptor beta chain originates from a study of blood T cell repertoires in COVID-19. Participant-reported clinical history was the basis for cohort assignment. The repertoire was sequenced with immunoSEQ multiplex PCR; TCRdb's copy has only in-frame clones and lacks some. This table holds almost 500,000 clones, more than 85% found once. This CDR3 contains 13 residues. Germline V gives CDR1 SGHRS, CDR2 YFSETQ. Between the trimmed V and J ends, which lost 9 bases and 5 bases, there was a span of 17 bases. J is TRBJ1-1 and V is TRBV5-1; D might be TRBD1 (5 bases). The TCR comes from an older woman who had recovered from COVID-19. The sample comprised PBMCs or T cells enriched from blood (not recorded which). CDR3 region: CATTRSGETEAFF. The DNA of the CDR3 is TGCGCCACCACCCGATCGGGGGAAACTGAAGCTTTCTTT.